The 22 T cell receptor beta chains below come from one sample, sequenced in a study of blood T cell repertoires in COVID-19 (dated by TCRdb to 2020 to 2022). Preparation of the library involved the immunoSEQ multiplex PCR assay. Entries here come from immuneACCESS through TCRdb and include only in-frame sequences with V and J called. Some clones fail to appear in such tables; in the studies checked, an unresolved V gene covers under half of the shortfall, and the cause of the remainder is unknown. The sample has about 190,000 clones on record, almost 85% of them singletons. Less than 6.5% of the sample is held by the ten biggest clonotypes. The specimen sequenced was peripheral blood. The receptors derive from a woman in her seventies with active or convalescent COVID-19.

This chain uses TRBV15 with TRBJ2-7; unclear D gene. The germline V gene encodes CDR1 LNHNV and CDR2 YYDKDF (reference sequence). Trimming removed 0 bases at V and 2 bases at J, with 5 bases between. This CDR3 is built from 13 residues. Here the CDR3 reads CATSRDKPYEQYF. The CDR3, as DNA: TGTGCCACCAGCAGAGATAAGCCCTACGAGCAGTACTTC. The full variable domain, with the rest looked up from reference TRBV15 and TRBJ2-7, is DAMVIQNPRYQVTQFGKPVTLSCSQTLNHNVMYWYQQKSSQAPKLLFHYYDKDFNNEADTPDNFQSRRPNTSFCFLDIRSPGLGDTAMYLCATSRDKPYEQYFGPGTRLTVT.

The chain has TRBV18 and TRBJ2-3; TRBD1 might be the D (5 bases). V lost 0 bases to trimming and J lost 1 base, with 14 bases between them. Germline V gives CDR1 KGHSH, CDR2 LQKENI. The CDR3 runs to 17 residues. The CDR3 region is CASSPPTPLGRTDTQYF. CDR3 coding DNA: TGTGCCAGCTCACCACCGACACCGTTGGGGCGCACAGATACGCAGTATTTT.

The genes are TRBV28 and TRBJ2-4; TRBD1 is a possible D gene (6 bases). CDR1 is MDHEN and CDR2 is SYDVKM in the germline V gene. This CDR3 is 16 amino acids long. The V end was cut by 4 bases, the J end by 0 bases, with 13 bases between. In DNA form, the CDR3 reads TGTGCCAGCAGTTATACAGGGTCGGAAGCCAAAAACATTCAGTACTTC. Amino acid sequence: CASSYTGSEAKNIQYF.

The chain recombines TRBV15 with TRBJ1-5; D remains ambiguous. Per the germline V gene, CDR1 is LNHNV and CDR2 is YYDKDF (reference sequence). V was pared by 0 bases and J by 2 bases, with 8 bases between. The CDR3 sequence is 15 residues long. The CDR3 DNA reads as TGTGCCACCAGCAGAGATCCGGTCCGCAATCAGCCCCAGCATTTT. The encoded protein is CATSRDPVRNQPQHF.

This clone showed up many times. V and J are TRBV7-3 and TRBJ2-2, with D possibly being TRBD2 (6 bases). Germline lookup yields CDR1 SGHTA and CDR2 FQGTGA. V was clipped by 6 bases and J by 6 bases, with 23 bases between them. This CDR3 is 17 amino acids long. The CDR3 loop reads CASSPRPRLERPGELFF. CDR3 sequence (DNA): TGTGCCAGCAGTCCCAGGCCGAGACTAGAACGGCCCGGGGAGCTGTTTTTT. Drawing the rest from reference TRBV7-3 and TRBJ2-2, the complete variable domain is GAGVSQTPSNKVTEKGKYVELRCDPISGHTALYWYRQSLGQGPEFLIYFQGTGAADDSGLPNDRFFAVRPEGSVSTLKIQRTERGDSAVYLCASSPRPRLERPGELFFGEGSRLTVL.

The chain is built from TRBV7-9 and TRBJ2-7; D call uncertain. The germline V gene encodes CDR1 SEHNR and CDR2 FQNEAQ (reference sequence). The CDR3 length is 11 residues. V lost 2 bases and J 6 bases, leaving 5 bases between the germline ends. The CDR3 DNA sequence: TGTGCCAGCAGCTTAAGAGGCGAGCAGTACTTC. The encoded protein is CASSLRGEQYF.

This chain connects TRBV6-5 to TRBJ2-7, with D perhaps TRBD2 (6 bases). The V end was cut by 5 bases, the J end by 0 bases, with 8 bases between. The CDR3 is 13 residues long. Germline V gene lookup returns CDR1 MNHEY and CDR2 SVGAGI. In nucleotides, the CDR3 is TGTGCCAGCAGTCCGACTAGCTCCTACGAGCAGTACTTC. Residues: CASSPTSSYEQYF.

This sequence joins TRBV6-5 and TRBJ2-7; D call uncertain. This CDR3 comprises 12 residues. CDR1 is MNHEY, CDR2 SVGAGI, per germline. V was clipped by 6 bases and J by 6 bases, with 12 bases between them. CDR3 region: CASSMAPGEQYF. CDR3 in DNA: TGTGCCAGCAGCATGGCCCCGGGCGAGCAGTACTTC.

This rearrangement joins TRBV28 to TRBJ2-7, with D perhaps TRBD1 (6 bases). Trimming removed 4 bases from V and 4 bases from J, with 11 bases in between. The CDR3 spans 13 residues. The germline gives CDR1 MDHEN, CDR2 SYDVKM. The CDR3 nucleotides read TGTGCCAGCAGTTCGGGACACGGATACGAGCAGTACTTC. This codes for CASSSGHGYEQYF.

This sequence joins TRBV2 and TRBJ2-3; D may be TRBD2 (5 bases). This CDR3 region has 16 residues. V shed 3 bases and J shed 0 bases, with 13 bases lying between them. Per germline, CDR1 SNHLY and CDR2 FYNNEI. CDR3 loop: CASSDSGTLSTDTQYF. Here the CDR3 DNA reads TGTGCCAGCAGTGACAGCGGTACACTTAGCACAGATACGCAGTATTTT.

The chain's CDR3 is CASSFSILAGGYNEQFF. The CDR3, as DNA: TGCGCCAGCAGCTTTTCCATACTAGCGGGAGGGTACAATGAGCAGTTCTTC. The chain uses TRBV5-1 and TRBJ2-1; TRBD2 matches 13 bases. Germline CDR1 is SGHRS and CDR2 is YFSETQ. The CDR3 consists of 17 residues. The trim removed 2 bases at V and 4 bases at J, leaving 6 bases unmatched. Based on the CDR3 plus reference TRBV5-1 and TRBJ2-1, the full variable domain is KAGVTQTPRYLIKTRGQQVTLSCSPISGHRSVSWYQQTPGQGLQFLFEYFSETQRNKGNFPGRFSGRQFSNSRSEMNVSTLELGDSALYLCASSFSILAGGYNEQFFGPGTRLTVL.

J is TRBJ2-7 and V is TRBV5-6; the match to TRBD2 covers 8 bases. The J segment lost 2 bases and the V segment lost 1 base, leaving 11 bases of the junction unmatched. Germline loops: CDR1 SGHDT, CDR2 YYEEEE. The CDR3 length is 17 residues. The CDR3 DNA reads as TGTGCCAGCAGCTTGCCACCACCAACTAGCGGCCCCTACGAGCAGTACTTC. This codes for CASSLPPPTSGPYEQYF.

The chain has TRBV6-5 and TRBJ1-5, with 8 bases fitting TRBD1. This CDR3 contains 15 residues. CDR1 MNHEY and CDR2 SVGAGI come from the germline V gene. The J segment lost 5 bases and the V segment lost 6 bases, leaving 9 bases of the junction unmatched. In DNA, the CDR3 is TGTGCCAGCAGACCCCGGACAGGGACCCATCAGCCCCAGCATTTT. It codes for CASRPRTGTHQPQHF.

V gene TRBV28 combines with J gene TRBJ2-3; 8 bases fit TRBD2. The ends lost 6 bases at V and 5 bases at J; junction bases unmatched: 7. The CDR3 is made up of 14 amino acids. In germline, CDR1 is MDHEN, CDR2 SYDVKM. The CDR3 coding sequence is TGTGCCAGCAGACCCGGGGGGGCGGTAGATACGCAGTATTTT. Translation: CASRPGGAVDTQYF.

The chain recombines TRBV5-1 with TRBJ2-7; 10 nucleotides align to TRBD1. Germline lookup yields CDR1 SGHRS and CDR2 YFSETQ. The CDR3 totals 15 residues. V was clipped by 4 bases and J by 0 bases; unmatched bases: 4. Written as DNA, the CDR3 is TGCGCCAGCAGCGGGGGACAGGGGCGCTCCTACGAGCAGTACTTC. Translation: CASSGGQGRSYEQYF.

The chain carries TRBV30 and TRBJ2-7; 10 nucleotides agree with TRBD2. This CDR3 region has 14 residues. CDR1 is GTSNPN, CDR2 SVGIG, per germline (reference sequence). V gave up 2 bases and J gave up 2 bases; unmatched junction bases: 3. This CDR3 reads CAWSRLAGPYEQYF. For the CDR3, the DNA is TGTGCCTGGAGTCGACTAGCGGGTCCCTACGAGCAGTACTTC.

This chain joins TRBV6-6 and TRBJ1-2; 9 nucleotides align to TRBD1. Germline V gene sequence: CDR1 MNHNY, CDR2 SVGAGI (reference sequence). After removal of 5 bases from V and 5 bases from J, the junction contained 15 bases not matched to a gene. CDR3 length: 17 amino acids. The CDR3 DNA reads as TGTGCCAGCAGTCCACCTATTAGGGACAGGGAGGGATATGGCTACACCTTC. Its translation: CASSPPIRDREGYGYTF.

This clone was picked up a small number of times. The rearrangement uses TRBV29-1 and TRBJ2-7, with 9 nucleotides matching TRBD2. Germline CDR1 SQVTM, CDR2 ANQGSEA. The CDR3 consists of 15 residues. V was pared by 4 bases and J by 0 bases, with 7 bases of the junction left unmatched. The chain's CDR3 is CSVAISGLASYEQYF. CDR3 nucleotides: TGCAGCGTTGCGATCTCGGGACTAGCCTCCTACGAGCAGTACTTC.

The chain has TRBV5-5 and TRBJ2-3; 9 bases are a match to TRBD2. V dropped 0 bases and J dropped 4; count of bases not matched to a gene: 0. CDR1 and CDR2 (germline): SGHKS, YYEKEE (reference sequence). This CDR3 comprises 14 residues. The CDR3 DNA sequence: TGTGCCAGCAGCTTGGTAGCGGGAGCAGATACGCAGTATTTT. It encodes CASSLVAGADTQYF.

Details on this clone: A read error may explain this, as a much larger clone is one base away. The sample has other DNA sequences that encode this CDR3 too. Here the CDR3 DNA reads TGTGCCAGCAGCGTAGCGGACAGTAACTATGGCTACACCTTC. It yields the protein CASSVADSNYGYTF. The chain joins TRBV9 to TRBJ1-2; D is possibly TRBD1 (6 bases). V was shortened by 0 bases and J by 1 base, with 7 bases between the two germline ends. The length of the CDR3 is 14 residues. The germline gives CDR1 SGDLS, CDR2 YYNGEE. Full variable domain (missing parts from reference TRBV9 and TRBJ1-2): DSGVTQTPKHLITATGQRVTLRCSPRSGDLSVYWYQQSLDQGLQFLIQYYNGEERAKGNILERFSAQQFPDLHSELNLSSLELGDSALYFCASSVADSNYGYTFGSGTRLTVV.

This clone was seen once. The chain's CDR3 is CASSGRGTSGTGELFF. The CDR3 coding sequence is TGTGCCAGCAGCGGCAGAGGGACTAGCGGGACCGGGGAGCTGTTTTTT. The rearrangement joins TRBV11-3 to TRBJ2-2; 12 bases are shared with TRBD2. Trimming cost V 5 bases and J 5 bases; bases outside gene matches: 6. The germline V gene encodes CDR1 SGHNT and CDR2 YENEEA. CDR3 length: 16 amino acids.

The chain employs TRBV13 and TRBJ2-2, with 8 bases lining up with TRBD1. The CDR3 has 14 residues. Germline V gives CDR1 PRHDT, CDR2 FYEKMQ (reference sequence). After removal of 5 bases from V and 8 bases from J, the junction contained 7 bases not matched to a gene. CDR3 bases: TGTGCCAGCAGCCTTGGACAGGGTGTTGGGGAGCTGTTTTTT. Encoded protein: CASSLGQGVGELFF.